This TCR beta chain was sequenced for a study of blood T cell repertoires in COVID-19. Study background: Both acute and convalescent COVID-19 samples were obtained from the United States, Italy and Spain. The analysed material was cDNA or gDNA that came from T cells, B-cell-depleted T cells, or PBMCs.

In the study's own analysis: Counts of nucleated cells, estimated from reference gene primer amplification, were obtained. The assay was immunoSEQ multiplex PCR, and TCRdb's table has in-frame clones only and misses some. The V and J calls and clone size are taken from that table; D and trimming were inferred from the DNA. The repertoire holds more than 85,000 clones, with less than 85% as singletons. Remarks on this clone: Germline is not matched at one junction end, which may reflect a read error.

The sample comprised peripheral blood. The sequence was collected from a human donor in a cohort sampled during active or convalescent COVID-19.

The CDR3 bases are TGTGCCAGCAGCATTAGGCACAGGGGGCGATCCTGCGAGCAGTACTTC. Translated, it gives CASSIRHRGRSCEQYF. The chain has TRBV9 and TRBJ2-7; 9 nucleotides line up with TRBD1. This CDR3 is built from 16 residues. The germline V gene has CDR1 SGDLS and CDR2 YYNGEE.